Following are 5 T cell receptor beta chains from one sample sequenced in a study of T cells in Graves' hyperthyroidism and ophthalmopathy. Amplified TCR beta CDR3 regions came from RNA transcripts. RT-PCR in the first round (using the HTBI primer set) targeted the TCR CDR3. TCRdb re-analysed the multiplex PCR reads in MiXCR, keeping a single row per CDR3 protein. The sample carries around 300,000 distinct CDR3 sequences, about 15% recorded once. Sequenced material: blood. The receptors here all came from a woman in her 30s with Graves' hyperthyroidism.

In this sample, this clonotype turned up many times. J is TRBJ1-1 and V is TRBV28; a weak D match, TRBD1 (5 bases). Germline V gives CDR1 MDHEN, CDR2 SYDVKM. V dropped 8 bases and J dropped 3 bases, with 13 bases sitting between them. The CDR3 is 13 residues long. CDR3 nucleotides: TGTGCCAGCCGGCCCCAACAGGACACTGAAGCTTTCTTT. Translation: CASRPQQDTEAFF. The full variable domain, its missing parts supplied by reference TRBV28 and TRBJ1-1, is DVKVTQSSRYLVKRTGEKVFLECVQDMDHENMFWYRQDPGLGLRLIYFSYDVKMKEKGDIPEGYSVSREKKERFSLILESASTNQTSMYLCASRPQQDTEAFFGQGTRLTVV.

The rearrangement links TRBV7-9 to TRBJ2-3; perhaps TRBD1 as D (6 bases). The ends were cut back, 5 bases at V and 2 bases at J, with 17 bases in the middle. Germline CDR1 SEHNR, CDR2 FQNEAQ (reference sequence). The CDR3 totals 16 residues. In DNA, the CDR3 is TGTGCCAGCAGCGACCCCGGGACAACGGTCACAGATACGCAGTATTTT. It yields the protein CASSDPGTTVTDTQYF.

In this sample, this clonotype turned up many times. The CDR3 is CATSFSGSTDTQYF. The CDR3 DNA sequence: TGTGCCACCAGTTTCAGCGGCAGCACAGATACGCAGTATTTT. The chain links TRBV24-1 to TRBJ2-3; tentatively, D is TRBD2 (5 bases). Trimming removed 6 bases from V and 0 bases from J, with 9 bases in between. Germline CDR1 reads KGHDR; CDR2 reads SFDVKD. This CDR3 has 14 amino acids.

This clonotype was detected once. A clone one base away is much larger, so this may be a read error. This sequence joins TRBV11-2 and TRBJ2-3, with D perhaps being TRBD1 or TRBD2 (5 bases each). This CDR3 spans 15 amino acids. Per germline, CDR1 SGHAT and CDR2 FQNNGV. CDR3 sequence: CARSSGRVGENTQYF. For the CDR3, the DNA is TGTGCCCGCAGCTCCGGCCGCGTGGGGGAAAATACGCAGTATTTT.

The table lists this clonotype with many counts. The chain recombines TRBV2 with TRBJ2-1; possibly TRBD2 for D (7 bases). This CDR3 region has 20 residues. The germline CDR1 and CDR2 sequences are SNHLY and FYNNEI. Trimming took off 3 bases at V and 7 bases at J, with 31 bases between the two ends. In DNA, the CDR3 is TGTGCCAGCAGTGATGAGGAGGTCGCCCCGGGGGGCAGGAATGAGAATGAGCAGTTCTTC. This translates into CASSDEEVAPGGRNENEQFF.